This TCR beta chain was sequenced for a study of T-cell memory formation after mild COVID-19. Findings and limits, study-wide: CM and EM subsets held most contracting CD4+ clones; EMRA held CD8+ ones.

In its sample, this clonotype was seen a few times. Its antigen is as yet unknown. The CDR3 is made up of 17 amino acids. Per the germline V gene, CDR1 is SGDLS and CDR2 is YYNGEE. Losses at the gene ends were 1 base for V and 2 bases for J; bases not matched to a gene: 10. From 5'RACE with constant-segment primers came TCR alpha and TCR beta cDNA libraries that carried sample barcodes and UMIs. TCRdb reprocessed the 5' RACE reads with MiXCR, giving one entry per CDR3 protein. In the table there are 390,000 or so distinct CDR3 sequences, 15% to 20% of which are singletons. The sequence was obtained from a man aged 18 to 35 who had mild COVID-19 (a few samples of this study predate the infection). Cell type and time point are not known. The chain joins TRBV9 to TRBJ2-3, with 7 bases fitting TRBD2. The sequenced sample was PBMCs or a T cell subset sorted from them (not recorded which). CDR3 nucleotides: TGTGCCAGCAGCGTAATGGCGGGGGACTCTCCCACAGATACGCAGTATTTT. Its protein is CASSVMAGDSPTDTQYF.